The 2 T cell receptor beta chains below all came from one sample that was sequenced in a study of T-cell reconstitution after alpha-beta-depleted transplantation in children. Unique molecular identifiers were built into the TCRbeta library. MiXCR, run by TCRdb on the PCR reads, gives a single entry per CDR3 protein. The sample carries 500,000 to 600,000 distinct CDR3 sequences, less than 35% recorded once. The input for sequencing was PBMCs from the stem cell graft donor, taken from the stem cell graft. The source of these receptors is a human donor who donated a stem cell graft to a child with aplastic anemia.

The chain has TRBV29-1 and TRBJ1-2; no definite D call. The CDR3 covers 14 residues. The germline gives CDR1 SQVTM, CDR2 ANQGSEA. Trimming took 4 bases from V and 13 from J, leaving 25 bases between them. In DNA form, the CDR3 reads TGCAGCGTTGCATTTTATCGTACCACTCAACCGACCACCTTC. Translating it yields CSVAFYRTTQPTTF.

The J gene is TRBJ1-3, the V gene TRBV27, with D possibly TRBD1 on 6 matching bases. From germline, CDR1 is MNHEY and CDR2 SMNVEV (reference sequence). The length of the CDR3 is 13 residues. V dropped 7 bases and J dropped 4 bases, with 11 bases sitting between them. In DNA, the CDR3 is TGTGCCAGCACCACAGGGAGGGGAAACACCATATATTTT. It encodes CASTTGRGNTIYF.